This T cell receptor (beta chain) was obtained from a study of cytomegalovirus exposure and HLA in healthy donors. Germline loops: CDR1 SGHVS, CDR2 FNYEAQ. The CDR3 has 12 residues. The ends were cut back, 6 bases at V and 1 base at J, with 4 bases in the middle. These donors were members of the roughly 120-subject validation cohort, a group separate from the roughly 670-subject first cohort. Data came from immunoSEQ multiplex PCR; TCRdb stores just in-frame clones and leaves some out. The sample shows 110,000 or so clones, approximately 90% of them seen only once. To note about this clone: Its antigen is undetermined.

General observations from the study: In vitro experiments confirmed that a few CMV-associated chains were specific for CMV antigens. TCR clusters originating in the first cohort tended to co-occur in the 110 or so validation repertoires, according to a later analysis.

Sequencing was performed on PBMCs. This rearrangement joins TRBV7-6 to TRBJ1-3; D unresolved. This receptor was identified in a man between 18 and 29 years old in good health and CMV-seropositive. The CDR3 region has the DNA TGTGCCAGCAGTCCGTCTGGAAACACCATATATTTT. Protein sequence: CASSPSGNTIYF.